Detailed here is one T cell receptor beta chain. Its antigen is not identified. The data derive from a study of response to subunit inactivated influenza vaccine. CDR1 is DFQATT and CDR2 is SNEGSKA in the germline V gene (reference sequence). Trimming stripped 5 bases from V and 1 base from J, with 13 bases between. CDR3 length equals 14 residues. Study observations and caveats: The authors offered the suggestion that each seasonal influenza vaccination recruits few new T cells.

TCRdb reanalysed the RT-PCR reads using MiXCR and keeps one entry per CDR3 protein. This table has 800,000 or so distinct CDR3 sequences, roughly 20% appearing once. Source: PBMCs from blood, taken approximately 5 days after vaccination. The chain uses TRBV20-1 and TRBJ2-3, with D unclear. The sequence derives from a man aged 50-60 years who received an inactivated influenza vaccine. The DNA of the CDR3 is TGCAGTGCTCTGGAATCCGTGGGCACAGATACGCAGTATTTT. Amino acids: CSALESVGTDTQYF.